These 4 T cell receptor beta chains originate from one sample sequenced in a study of cytomegalovirus exposure and HLA in healthy donors. 60 Vbeta and 13 Jbeta primers were used in PCR. This table comes from immunoSEQ multiplex PCR, and its TCRdb copy is limited to in-frame clones, with some not included. In the table there are 150,000 to 200,000 clones, roughly 77% of which are singletons. Sequencing was performed on PBMCs. These receptors were taken from a woman in her forties or fifties in good health and CMV-seronegative.

Of note for this clone: The junction departs from germline at one end; a sequencing error may be responsible. The rearrangement joins TRBV6-1 to TRBJ1-3, with a weak D call TRBD1 (5 bases). Germline assignment: CDR1 MNHNS and CDR2 SASEGT. CDR3 length equals 17 residues. For the CDR3, the DNA is TGTGCCAGCAGTGTACACGGGACTGCCAAAGCGGGAAACAACATATATTTT. It specifies CASSVHGTAKAGNNIYF.

The chain employs TRBV7-9 and TRBJ2-3, with 8 bases matching TRBD1. The V segment lost 10 bases and the J segment 5 bases; nucleotides outside the gene matches: 11. Germline values: CDR1 SEHNR, CDR2 FQNEAQ (reference sequence). The CDR3 length is 14 residues. In DNA form, the CDR3 reads TGTGCCACGATGGACAGGGCTCGCGGAGATACGCAGTATTTT. Its translation: CATMDRARGDTQYF.

This chain joins TRBV7-3 and TRBJ2-2; a weak D match, TRBD2 (5 bases). Germline CDR1 reads SGHTA; CDR2 reads FQGTGA. V gave up 2 bases and J gave up 6 bases, with 10 bases separating them. The CDR3 runs 14 residues. CDR3 sequence: CASSLGLAPGELFF. The CDR3 DNA sequence: TGTGCCAGCAGCTTAGGCTTAGCGCCCGGGGAGCTGTTTTTT.

This clone was seen a single time. The chain has TRBV9 and TRBJ1-1, with D possibly TRBD1 on 5 matching bases. Between the trimmed V and J ends, which lost 0 bases and 4 bases, there was a span of 19 bases. The CDR3 is made up of 17 amino acids. CDR1 SGDLS and CDR2 YYNGEE come from the germline V gene. CDR3 residues: CASSVGARAHPGTEAFF. Here the CDR3 DNA reads TGTGCCAGCAGCGTAGGGGCCAGGGCCCACCCGGGCACTGAAGCTTTCTTT.